This entry concerns a single T cell receptor beta chain. Its specificity is unknown. The data stem from a study of shared clonotypes between healthy human individuals. Overall study findings and caveats: It was only blood that was sampled, and tissue repertoires likely differ. Non-shared clonotypes had lower generation probabilities than clonotypes shared by all four sorted-subset donors. The study found roughly 5% of naive CD4 clonotypes shared across a handful of donors.

The germline V and J ends were trimmed by 5 bases and 3 bases, with 15 bases remaining between them. Per germline, CDR1 MGHRA and CDR2 YSYEKL. CDR3 length: 15 amino acids. Replicate PCRs run on sorted subsets employed 150 to 250 ng DNA, some 33,000 T cell genomes. TCRdb's table, derived via immunoSEQ multiplex PCR, lists solely in-frame clones and lacks some. The table has fewer than 1.8 million clones, roughly 98.5% seen once. Source material: naive CD4+ T cells sorted from blood. Regarding subset: CD45RA+ positively selected. The chain uses TRBV4-1 and TRBJ2-3, with D tentatively TRBD2 (6 bases). The sequence was collected from a young man in good health. As DNA, the CDR3 is TGCGCCAGCAGCGGTATTGGACTACTGACAGATACGCAGTATTTT. Protein product: CASSGIGLLTDTQYF.